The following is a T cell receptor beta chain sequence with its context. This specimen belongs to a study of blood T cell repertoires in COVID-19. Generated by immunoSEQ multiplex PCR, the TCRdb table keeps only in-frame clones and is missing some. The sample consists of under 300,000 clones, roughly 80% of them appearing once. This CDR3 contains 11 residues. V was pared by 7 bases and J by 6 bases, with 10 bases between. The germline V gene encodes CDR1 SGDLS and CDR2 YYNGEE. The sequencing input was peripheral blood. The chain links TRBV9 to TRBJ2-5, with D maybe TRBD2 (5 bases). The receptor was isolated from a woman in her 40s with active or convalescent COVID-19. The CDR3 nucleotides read TGTGCCAGCTCGCGAGGGCAGACCCAGTACTTC. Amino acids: CASSRGQTQYF.